This T cell receptor (beta chain) was identified during a study of blood T cell repertoires in COVID-19. Study at large: Spain, Italy and the United States supplied samples that represented acute and convalescent COVID-19. The analysed material was cDNA or gDNA that came from T cells, B-cell-depleted T cells, or PBMCs.

The table came from immunoSEQ multiplex PCR; TCRdb's copy has only in-frame clones and leaves some out. The profile shows about 150,000 clones, roughly 88% of them singletons. Cohort 3 donors counted as recovered after two negative PCRs, clearance, or resolved symptoms. Germline V gene data show CDR1 as SGHAT and CDR2 as FQNNGV. The CDR3 extends over 16 amino acids. The V and J ends lost 4 bases and 5 bases respectively, with 15 bases between them. This TCR was recovered from a middle-aged man who had recovered from COVID-19. The chain links TRBV11-2 to TRBJ1-6; D possibly corresponds to TRBD1 (5 bases). Material: PBMCs or T cells enriched from blood (not recorded which). The CDR3 here is CASSSIRDLHNSPLHF. In nucleotides, the CDR3 is TGTGCCAGCAGCTCAATCCGGGACTTACATAATTCACCCCTCCACTTT.